The 9 T cell receptor beta chains reported below all come from one sample, sequenced in a study of beta chain features in type 1 diabetes. Reverse transcription of all isolated RNA meant that expressed TCRB transcripts were sequenced. Method: immunoSEQ multiplex PCR; TCRdb's copy keeps in-frame clones and lacks some. The sample has about 330,000 clones, about 11% seen once; the top ten hold just over 0.015%. Specimen: naive CD4+ T cells from blood. These receptors were taken from a woman in her 30s in good health.

With regard to this clone: Additional DNA sequences in this sample encode the identical CDR3. The chain combines TRBV18 with TRBJ2-5, with 7 bases lining up with TRBD1. The CDR3 covers 13 residues. Germline trimming cut 3 bases from V and 3 bases from J; bases unmatched to any gene: 1. Germline assignment: CDR1 KGHSH and CDR2 LQKENI. CDR3 in DNA: TGTGCCAGCTCACCCGGACAGGAAGAGACCCAGTACTTC. It codes for CASSPGQEETQYF.

This clone was seen more than once but under ten times. The V gene is TRBV18, the J gene TRBJ2-5, with a weak D call TRBD2 (6 bases). Trimming removed 3 bases at V and 2 bases at J, with 10 bases between. The CDR3 has 14 residues. The germline V gene encodes CDR1 KGHSH and CDR2 LQKENI. The CDR3 DNA is TGTGCCAGCTCACCGTTAGCGGAACAAGAGACCCAGTACTTC. It encodes CASSPLAEQETQYF. Using reference TRBV18 and TRBJ2-5 for the parts outside the CDR3, the full variable domain is NAGVMQNPRHLVRRRGQEARLRCSPMKGHSHVYWYRQLPEEGLKFMVYLQKENIIDESGMPKERFSAEFPKEGPSILRIQQVVRGDSAAYFCASSPLAEQETQYFGPGTRLLVL.

The gene calls are TRBV4-3 and TRBJ2-3, with unresolved D. V dropped 1 base and J dropped 2 bases, with 13 bases sitting between them. Germline V gene sequence: CDR1 LGHNA, CDR2 YSLEER. The CDR3 is made up of 16 amino acids. In DNA form, the CDR3 reads TGCGCCAGCAGCCAAGGTGTGGCCCGCACCACAGATACGCAGTATTTT. Translated: CASSQGVARTTDTQYF.

The V and J genes are TRBV7-3 and TRBJ2-5; TRBD1 matches at 10 bases. From germline, CDR1 is SGHTA and CDR2 FQGTGA. CDR3 size: 14 residues. With 4 bases clipped from V and 4 bases from J, the junction kept 3 bases outside the gene matches. The DNA of the CDR3 is TGTGCCAGCAGCTCGACAGGGGGCGTAGAGACCCAGTACTTC. Its protein product is CASSSTGGVETQYF.

This clone was detected a few times. The chain is built from TRBV19 and TRBJ2-6; the D gene is possibly TRBD1 (6 bases). V was trimmed by 9 bases and J by 1 base, leaving 10 bases between them. Germline CDR1 LNHDA, CDR2 SQIVND (reference sequence). This CDR3 spans 14 amino acids. The CDR3 spells CASRQGSGANVLTF. CDR3 nucleotides: TGTGCCAGCCGGCAGGGGTCTGGGGCCAACGTCCTGACTTTC.

This clone showed up just a few times. The chain recombines TRBV29-1 with TRBJ1-1, with D perhaps matching TRBD1 (6 bases). CDR1 is SQVTM and CDR2 is ANQGSEA in the germline V gene. CDR3 length: 14 residues. Here the CDR3 reads CSAYKPTGYTEAFF. CDR3 bases: TGCAGTGCGTACAAGCCGACAGGCTACACTGAAGCTTTCTTT.

This clone was counted between two and nine times. The V gene is TRBV9, the J gene TRBJ1-4, with no clear D. Germline values: CDR1 SGDLS, CDR2 YYNGEE. Between the trimmed V and J ends, which lost 4 bases and 6 bases, there was a span of 16 bases. The CDR3 sequence is 15 residues long. The DNA of the CDR3 is TGTGCCAGCAGCTCCCGGGTCCGGGAGGATGAAAAACTGTTTTTT. This encodes CASSSRVREDEKLFF. The complete variable domain, with remaining parts taken from reference TRBV9 and TRBJ1-4, reads DSGVTQTPKHLITATGQRVTLRCSPRSGDLSVYWYQQSLDQGLQFLIQYYNGEERAKGNILERFSAQQFPDLHSELNLSSLELGDSALYFCASSSRVREDEKLFFGSGTQLSVL.

The chain joins TRBV6-5 to TRBJ2-7; weak D call: TRBD1 (7 bases). V was shortened by 2 bases and J by 1 base, with 15 bases between the two germline ends. The CDR3 covers 16 residues. Germline V CDR1 and CDR2: MNHEY, SVGAGI. In DNA form, the CDR3 reads TGTGCCAGCAGTTACAACCCGACAGGGAGGTCCTACGAGCAGTACTTC. Its translation is CASSYNPTGRSYEQYF.

The rearrangement joins TRBV20-1 to TRBJ2-5; weak D call: TRBD1 (5 bases). V shed 6 bases and J shed 3 bases, with 8 bases lying between them. The CDR3 extends over 11 amino acids. Germline CDR1 and CDR2: DFQATT and SNEGSKA (reference sequence). The CDR3 DNA sequence: TGCAGTGCCAGGGATGAAGAGACCCAGTACTTC. It yields the protein CSARDEETQYF.